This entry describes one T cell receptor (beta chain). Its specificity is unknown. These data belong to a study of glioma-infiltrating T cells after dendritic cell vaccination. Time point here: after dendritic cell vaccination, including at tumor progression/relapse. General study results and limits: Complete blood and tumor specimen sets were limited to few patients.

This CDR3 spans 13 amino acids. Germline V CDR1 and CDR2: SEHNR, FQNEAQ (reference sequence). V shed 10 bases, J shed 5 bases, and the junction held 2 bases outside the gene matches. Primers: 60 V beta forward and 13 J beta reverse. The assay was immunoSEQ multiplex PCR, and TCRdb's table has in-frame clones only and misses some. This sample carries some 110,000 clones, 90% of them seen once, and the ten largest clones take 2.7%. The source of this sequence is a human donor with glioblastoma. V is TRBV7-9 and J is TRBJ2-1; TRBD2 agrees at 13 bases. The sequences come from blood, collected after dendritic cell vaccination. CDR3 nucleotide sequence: TGTGCCACGGGACTAGCGGGGAACAATGAGCAGTTCTTC. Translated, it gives CATGLAGNNEQFF.